This T cell receptor beta chain is drawn from a study of cytomegalovirus exposure and HLA in healthy donors. Findings and limits, study-wide: With high specificity and sensitivity, the classifier reportedly diagnosed cytomegalovirus status. Most TCR sequences were uncommon, yet certain public TCRs appeared in many donors.

This CDR3 has 14 amino acids. V dropped 2 bases and J dropped 0 bases, with 8 bases sitting between them. The germline V gene encodes CDR1 WNHNN and CDR2 SYGVQD (reference sequence). Clones were read by immunoSEQ multiplex PCR, and TCRdb kept only the in-frame ones, dropping some. The sample shows approximately 65,000 clones, around 97% of them seen only once. This clone was detected only once. Antigen: not known. The receptor was derived from a man aged 18 to 29 in good health and CMV-seronegative. Sequenced: PBMCs. This chain uses TRBV10-1 with TRBJ2-7; D ambiguous. The CDR3 bases are TGCGCCAGCAGTGAGACCCCGGTCTCCTACGAGCAGTACTTC. This encodes CASSETPVSYEQYF.